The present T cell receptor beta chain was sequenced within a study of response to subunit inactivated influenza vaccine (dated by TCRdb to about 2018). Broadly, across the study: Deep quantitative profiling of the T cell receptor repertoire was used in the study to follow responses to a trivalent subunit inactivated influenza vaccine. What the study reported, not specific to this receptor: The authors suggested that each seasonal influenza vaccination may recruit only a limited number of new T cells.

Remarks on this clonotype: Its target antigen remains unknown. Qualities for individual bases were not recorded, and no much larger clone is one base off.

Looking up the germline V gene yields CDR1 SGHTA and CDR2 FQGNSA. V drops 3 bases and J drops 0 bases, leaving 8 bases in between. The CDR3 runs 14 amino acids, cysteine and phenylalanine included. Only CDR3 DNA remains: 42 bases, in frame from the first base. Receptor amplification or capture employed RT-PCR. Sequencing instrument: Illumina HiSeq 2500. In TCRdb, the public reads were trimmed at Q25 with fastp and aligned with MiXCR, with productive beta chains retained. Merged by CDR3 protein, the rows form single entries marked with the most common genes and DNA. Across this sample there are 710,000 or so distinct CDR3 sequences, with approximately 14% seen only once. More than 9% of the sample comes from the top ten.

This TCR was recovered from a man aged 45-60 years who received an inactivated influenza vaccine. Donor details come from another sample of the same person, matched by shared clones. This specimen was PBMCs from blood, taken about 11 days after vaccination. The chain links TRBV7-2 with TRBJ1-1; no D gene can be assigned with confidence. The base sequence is TGTGCCAGCAGCTTGCCCCTCTTGAACACTGAAGCTTTCTTT. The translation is CASSLPLLNTEAFF.